The 7 T cell receptor beta chains below were found in one sample sequenced in a study of T cells expressing NK-cell markers. Reprocessing the 5' RACE reads, TCRdb reports a single entry for every CDR3 protein and omits DNA. This table holds 160,000 or so distinct CDR3 sequences. Sequencing was done on a sample of blood T cells: a sorted CD56 or NKG2C T cell subset, CD4+ or CD8+ T cells, or bulk PBMC T cells (not recorded which). Every receptor here comes from a woman between 18 and 70 years old in good health.

The V gene is TRBV28, the J gene TRBJ2-3; the D call from TCRdb, TRBD2, cannot be confirmed without DNA. The CDR3 is 16 amino acids. CDR1 and CDR2 from the germline V gene are MDHEN and SYDVKM. The CDR3 loop is CASSLSPADSTDTQYF.

The chain couples TRBV7-9 to TRBJ2-7. CDR3 length: 12 residues. CDR1 and CDR2 from the germline V gene are SEHNR and FQNEAQ (reference sequence). CDR3 residues: CASSATPYEQYF.

The chain combines TRBV7-9 with TRBJ1-1; TCRdb designates TRBD1, a call that cannot be tested without DNA. The CDR3 runs 12 residues. The germline V gene encodes CDR1 SEHNR and CDR2 FQNEAQ (reference sequence). This chain's CDR3 is CASSPGQGRAFF.

CDR3 loop: CASSLEGTSWDNEQFF. The chain joins TRBV7-2 to TRBJ2-1; TCRdb picks TRBD2, but there is no DNA to check that call. The CDR3 has 16 residues. The germline CDR1 and CDR2 sequences are SGHTA and FQGNSA.

This sequence joins TRBV5-1 and TRBJ2-2; without DNA, the TCRdb call of TRBD1 cannot be checked. Germline loops: CDR1 SGHRS, CDR2 YFSETQ. This CDR3 has 18 amino acids. The CDR3 spells CASSPSTTPTQGTGELFF.

J is TRBJ2-3 and V is TRBV7-9. Germline V gene lookup returns CDR1 SEHNR and CDR2 FQNEAQ (reference sequence). The CDR3 is 15 residues long. This chain's CDR3 is CASSLDRRLTDTQYF. Using reference TRBV7-9 and TRBJ2-3 for the parts outside the CDR3, the full variable domain is DTGVSQNPRHKITKRGQNVTFRCDPISEHNRLYWYRQTLGQGPEFLTYFQNEAQLEKSRLLSDRFSAERPKGSFSTLEIQRTEQGDSAMYLCASSLDRRLTDTQYFGPGTRLTVL.

The chain links TRBV13 to TRBJ1-2; the TRBD1 assignment by TCRdb is unverifiable without DNA. Germline V gene lookup returns CDR1 PRHDT and CDR2 FYEKMQ (reference sequence). The CDR3 extends over 14 amino acids. CDR3 protein: CASSLRDPGYGYTF.